This TCR beta chain was retrieved from a study of shared clonotypes between healthy human individuals. The method was immunoSEQ multiplex PCR; TCRdb's version includes in-frame clones alone and lacks a portion of them. The data show a few million clones, with 90% to 95% seen just once and about 0.37% held by the top ten. This CDR3 contains 15 residues. V was pared by 4 bases and J by 0 bases, with 11 bases between. Germline CDR1 MDHEN, CDR2 SYDVKM. This sequence was found in a man aged 18-30 years in good health. Some clones in this sample may be carry-over from other donors' samples. The chain links TRBV28 to TRBJ2-3; D is undetermined. Sequencing was carried out using naive CD4+ T cells from PBMCs. Subset here: CD45RA+ positively selected. CDR3 amino acids: CASSSSSPSTDTQYF. The CDR3 bases are TGTGCCAGCAGTTCCTCATCCCCTAGCACAGATACGCAGTATTTT. The full variable domain, in which reference TRBV28 and TRBJ2-3 provide the parts outside the CDR3, is DVKVTQSSRYLVKRTGEKVFLECVQDMDHENMFWYRQDPGLGLRLIYFSYDVKMKEKGDIPEGYSVSREKKERFSLILESASTNQTSMYLCASSSSSPSTDTQYFGPGTRLTVL.